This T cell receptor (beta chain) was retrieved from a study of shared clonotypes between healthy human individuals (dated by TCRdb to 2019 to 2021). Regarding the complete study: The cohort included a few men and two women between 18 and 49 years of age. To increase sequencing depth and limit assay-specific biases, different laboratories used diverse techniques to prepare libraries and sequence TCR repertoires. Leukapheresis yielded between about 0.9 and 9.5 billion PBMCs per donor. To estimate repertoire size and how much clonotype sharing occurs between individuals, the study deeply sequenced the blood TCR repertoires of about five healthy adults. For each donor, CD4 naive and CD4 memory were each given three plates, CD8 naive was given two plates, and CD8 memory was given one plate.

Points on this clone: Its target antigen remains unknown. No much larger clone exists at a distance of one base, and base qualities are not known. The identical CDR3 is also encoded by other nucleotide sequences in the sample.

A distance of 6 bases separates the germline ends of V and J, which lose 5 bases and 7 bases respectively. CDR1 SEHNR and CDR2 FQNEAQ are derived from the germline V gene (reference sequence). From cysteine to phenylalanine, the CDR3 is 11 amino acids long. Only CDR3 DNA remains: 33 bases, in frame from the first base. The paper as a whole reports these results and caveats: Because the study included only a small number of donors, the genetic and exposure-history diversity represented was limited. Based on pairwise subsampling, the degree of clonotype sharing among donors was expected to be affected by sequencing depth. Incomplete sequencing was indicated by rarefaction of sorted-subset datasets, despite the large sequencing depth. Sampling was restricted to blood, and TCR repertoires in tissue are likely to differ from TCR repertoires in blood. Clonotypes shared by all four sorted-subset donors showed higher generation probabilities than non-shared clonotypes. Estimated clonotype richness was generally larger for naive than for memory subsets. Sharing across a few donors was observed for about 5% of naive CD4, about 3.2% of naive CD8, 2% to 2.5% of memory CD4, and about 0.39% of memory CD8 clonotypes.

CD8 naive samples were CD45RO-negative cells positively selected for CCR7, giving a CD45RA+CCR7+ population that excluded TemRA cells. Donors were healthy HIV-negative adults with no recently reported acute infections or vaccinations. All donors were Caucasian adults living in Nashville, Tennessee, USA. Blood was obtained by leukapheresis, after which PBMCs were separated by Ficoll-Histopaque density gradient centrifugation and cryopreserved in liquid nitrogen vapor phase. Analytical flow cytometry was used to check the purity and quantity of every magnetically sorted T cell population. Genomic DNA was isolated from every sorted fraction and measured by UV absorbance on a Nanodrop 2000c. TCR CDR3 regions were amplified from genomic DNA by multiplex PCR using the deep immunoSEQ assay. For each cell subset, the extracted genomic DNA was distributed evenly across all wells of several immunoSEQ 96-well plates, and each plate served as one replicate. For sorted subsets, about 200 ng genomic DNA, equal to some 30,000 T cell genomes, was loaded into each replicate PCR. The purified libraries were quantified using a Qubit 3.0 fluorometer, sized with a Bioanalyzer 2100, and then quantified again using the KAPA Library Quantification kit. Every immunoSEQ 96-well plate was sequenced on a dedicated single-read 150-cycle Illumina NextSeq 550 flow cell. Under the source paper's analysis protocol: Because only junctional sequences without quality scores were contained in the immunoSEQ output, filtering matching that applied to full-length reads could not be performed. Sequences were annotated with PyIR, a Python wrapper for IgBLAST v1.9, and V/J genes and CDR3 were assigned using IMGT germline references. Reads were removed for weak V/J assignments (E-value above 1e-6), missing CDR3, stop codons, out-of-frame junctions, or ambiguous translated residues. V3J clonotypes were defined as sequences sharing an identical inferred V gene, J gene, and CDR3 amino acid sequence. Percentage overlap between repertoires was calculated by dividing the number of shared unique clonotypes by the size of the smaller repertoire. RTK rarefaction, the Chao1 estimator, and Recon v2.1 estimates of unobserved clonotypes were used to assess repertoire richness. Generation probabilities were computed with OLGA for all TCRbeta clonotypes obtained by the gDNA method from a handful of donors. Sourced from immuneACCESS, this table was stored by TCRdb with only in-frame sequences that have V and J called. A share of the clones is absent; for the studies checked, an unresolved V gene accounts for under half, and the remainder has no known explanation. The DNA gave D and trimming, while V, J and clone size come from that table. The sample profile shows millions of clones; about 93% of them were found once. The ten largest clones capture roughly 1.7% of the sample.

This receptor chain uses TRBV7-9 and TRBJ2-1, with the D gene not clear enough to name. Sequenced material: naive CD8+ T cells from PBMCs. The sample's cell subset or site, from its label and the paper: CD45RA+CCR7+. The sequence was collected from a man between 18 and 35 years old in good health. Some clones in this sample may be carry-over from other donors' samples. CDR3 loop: CASSLSNEQFF. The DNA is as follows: TGTGCCAGCAGCCTTAGTAATGAGCAGTTCTTC.